This TCR beta chain was sequenced in a study of blood T cell repertoires in COVID-19. Across the whole study: Collection of acute and convalescent COVID-19 samples took place in the United States, Italy and Spain. Nucleic acid was either cDNA or gDNA, and it came from T cells, B-cell-depleted T cells, or PBMCs.

CDR3 length equals 12 residues. Germline V lookup: CDR1 GTSNPN, CDR2 SVGIG (reference sequence). The V end lost 2 bases, the J end lost 4 bases, and 9 bases lay between the germline ends. Authors' analysis steps: Using reference gene primer amplification, nucleated cell counts were estimated. Method: immunoSEQ multiplex PCR; TCRdb's copy keeps in-frame clones and lacks some. The DNA was the basis for D and trimming; V, J and clone size are from that table. The data hold under 60,000 clones, with 75% to 90% observed a single time. This chain joins TRBV30 and TRBJ2-7; unclear D gene. The origin of this receptor is a human donor in a cohort sampled during active COVID-19. Sequencing used peripheral blood. CDR3 bases: TGTGCCTGGAGTCGACAAGTTTACGAGCAGTACTTC. Its protein is CAWSRQVYEQYF.